The entry below describes one TCR beta chain. Its antigen is undetermined. The data belong to a study of cytomegalovirus exposure and HLA in healthy donors. Study-level results: It was reportedly the case that the classifier diagnosed cytomegalovirus status with high specificity and sensitivity. In a later analysis, the majority of CMV-associated beta chains seemingly showed HLA restriction. Apart from CMV serostatus, no immune exposure information was available.

The study ran its PCR with 60 Vbeta and 13 Jbeta primers. TCRdb keeps only in-frame clones here, not all; method: immunoSEQ multiplex PCR. The sample holds roughly 100,000 clones; approximately 80% are singletons and the top ten take approximately 5.6%. This CDR3 has 16 amino acids. The V gene end was trimmed by 0 bases and the J gene end by 5 bases; junction bases not matched to a gene: 8. In germline, CDR1 is SGHRS, CDR2 YFSETQ. The chain recombines TRBV5-1 with TRBJ2-1; 7 positions agree with TRBD2. The sequencing sample was made of PBMCs. This clonotype originated in a male donor in good health and CMV-seronegative. In DNA form, the CDR3 reads TGCGCCAGCAGCTTGGTAGTCGGCGGGAGTGACAATGAGCAGTTCTTC. This encodes CASSLVVGGSDNEQFF. The full variable domain, its missing parts supplied by reference TRBV5-1 and TRBJ2-1, is KAGVTQTPRYLIKTRGQQVTLSCSPISGHRSVSWYQQTPGQGLQFLFEYFSETQRNKGNFPGRFSGRQFSNSRSEMNVSTLELGDSALYLCASSLVVGGSDNEQFFGPGTRLTVL.